A selection of T cell receptor beta chains follows, all from one sample in a study of neurological immune-mediated disorders. TCRdb reprocessed the 5' RACE reads with MiXCR, giving one entry per CDR3 protein. This table holds approximately 100,000 distinct CDR3 sequences, approximately 3.3% found once. The source material was PBMCs. These receptors were obtained from a woman aged 18-30 years with multiple sclerosis. CDR3s include the opening cysteine and the closing phenylalanine or tryptophan. D genes are given only for firm matches. Part of the rows lack a size; the others show once, few, many or a class for expanded clones.

D: .; J: TRBJ1-2; V: TRBV7-8; size: many; CDR3: CATISSYSDYGYTF; DNA: TGTGCCACCATTTCCTCCTACTCTGACTATGGCTACACCTTC
D: .; J: TRBJ2-5; V: TRBV7-6; size: many; CDR3: CASSSILGQIQETQYF; DNA: TGTGCCAGCAGCTCGATCCTCGGACAGATCCAAGAGACCCAGTACTTC
D: .; J: TRBJ2-7; V: TRBV6-5; size: many; CDR3: CASSYGGTSYEQYF; DNA: TGTGCCAGCAGTTACGGCGGGACCTCCTACGAGCAGTACTTC
D: TRBD1; J: TRBJ1-1; V: TRBV5-1; size: many; CDR3: CASSSGTGKVNTEAFF; DNA: TGCGCCAGCAGCTCCGGGACAGGGAAGGTGAACACTGAAGCTTTCTTT
D: TRBD1; J: TRBJ1-1; V: TRBV20-1; size: many; CDR3: CSAYRGSTEAFF; DNA: TGCAGTGCGTACAGGGGGTCCACTGAAGCTTTCTTT
D: .; J: TRBJ2-1; V: TRBV27; size: .; CDR3: CASSLYWTDSYNEQFF; DNA: TGTGCCAGCAGTTTATATTGGACGGACTCCTACAATGAGCAGTTCTTC
D: TRBD1; J: TRBJ2-5; V: TRBV24-1; size: many; CDR3: CATSDLTDPTGIQETQYF; DNA: TGTGCCACCAGTGATTTGACCGACCCGACAGGGATTCAAGAGACCCAGTACTTC
D: TRBD2; J: TRBJ2-1; V: TRBV5-1; size: many; CDR3: CASSLLSGMSSYNEQFF; DNA: TGCGCCAGCAGCTTACTTAGCGGGATGAGCTCCTACAATGAGCAGTTCTTC
D: .; J: TRBJ1-1; V: TRBV19; size: .; CDR3: CASSTPGTEAFF; DNA: TGTGCCAGTAGTACCCCCGGGACTGAAGCTTTCTTT
D: TRBD2; J: TRBJ2-7; V: TRBV7-8; size: .; CDR3: CASSLGTTYEQYF; DNA: TGTGCCAGCAGCTTGGGGACTACCTACGAGCAGTACTTC
D: TRBD1; J: TRBJ1-2; V: TRBV10-3; size: many; CDR3: CASSPGGNYGYTF; DNA: TGTGCCAGTAGCCCAGGGGGGAACTATGGCTACACCTTC
D: .; J: TRBJ2-7; V: TRBV6-5; size: many; CDR3: CASKSAMGAQQYF; DNA: TGTGCCAGCAAGTCGGCGATGGGGGCGCAGCAGTACTTC
D: .; J: TRBJ2-7; V: TRBV27; size: many; CDR3: CASSLSVQGGYEQYF; DNA: TGTGCCAGCAGTTTATCGGTCCAGGGGGGGTACGAGCAGTACTTC
D: TRBD1; J: TRBJ1-4; V: TRBV5-6; size: many; CDR3: CASSLRDRPHGKEKLFF; DNA: TGTGCCAGCAGCTTGAGGGACAGGCCCCATGGCAAGGAAAAACTGTTTTTT
D: TRBD2; J: TRBJ2-4; V: TRBV20-1; size: many; CDR3: CSAGRGGWSKNIQYF; DNA: TGCAGTGCTGGGAGGGGTGGGTGGTCCAAAAACATTCAGTACTTC
D: .; J: TRBJ1-1; V: TRBV20-1; size: many; CDR3: CSVEAASLNTEAFF; DNA: TGCAGTGTAGAGGCAGCTTCCTTGAACACTGAAGCTTTCTTT
D: .; J: TRBJ2-5; V: TRBV24-1; size: many; CDR3: CATSDSTGGSQETQYF; DNA: TGTGCCACCAGTGATTCCACCGGGGGAAGCCAAGAGACCCAGTACTTC
D: TRBD1; J: TRBJ1-1; V: TRBV7-9; size: .; CDR3: CASSSRTGGIEAFF; DNA: TGTGCCAGCAGCTCTAGGACAGGGGGAATTGAAGCTTTCTTT
D: .; J: TRBJ1-6; V: TRBV6-6; size: many; CDR3: CASSYSVKWSPLHF; DNA: TGTGCCAGCAGTTACTCGGTTAAGTGGTCACCCCTCCACTTT
D: .; J: TRBJ1-1; V: TRBV4-3; size: many; CDR3: CASSLEQRDTEAFF; DNA: TGCGCCAGCAGCCTAGAACAGCGGGACACTGAAGCTTTCTTT
D: .; J: TRBJ1-5; V: TRBV20-1; size: many; CDR3: CSARDWAGAYSNQPQHF; DNA: TGCAGTGCTAGAGATTGGGCAGGGGCTTATAGCAATCAGCCCCAGCATTTT
D: .; J: TRBJ1-2; V: TRBV7-2; size: many; CDR3: CASSRTSAGGSYGYTF; DNA: TGTGCCAGCAGCCGGACGTCCGCGGGGGGAAGCTATGGCTACACCTTC
D: TRBD1; J: TRBJ2-7; V: TRBV12-3/TRBV12-4; size: many; CDR3: CASSHRTGVTYEQYF; DNA: TGTGCCAGCAGTCACCGAACAGGGGTAACCTACGAGCAGTACTTC
D: .; J: TRBJ2-2; V: TRBV7-2; size: many; CDR3: CASSSPSGRELFF; DNA: TGTGCCAGCAGCTCCCCCTCCGGGAGGGAGCTGTTTTTT
D: TRBD1; J: TRBJ2-7; V: TRBV20-1; size: many; CDR3: CSAGTDYEQYF; DNA: TGCAGTGCTGGGACAGACTACGAGCAGTACTTC
D: .; J: TRBJ2-5; V: TRBV11-2; size: many; CDR3: CASSFRQIQETQYF; DNA: TGTGCCAGCAGCTTCAGACAGATACAAGAGACCCAGTACTTC
D: TRBD1; J: TRBJ2-1; V: TRBV5-1; size: many; CDR3: CASSLEGTAWEQFF; DNA: TGCGCCAGCAGCTTGGAGGGGACAGCTTGGGAGCAGTTCTTC
D: TRBD1; J: TRBJ2-2; V: TRBV5-1; size: many; CDR3: CASSLGTEYTGELFF; DNA: TGCGCCAGCAGCTTAGGGACAGAGTACACCGGGGAGCTGTTTTTT
D: .; J: TRBJ1-1; V: TRBV7-9; size: many; CDR3: CASSTQGLNTEAFF; DNA: TGTGCCAGCAGCACACAGGGTCTGAACACTGAAGCTTTCTTT
D: TRBD2; J: TRBJ2-1; V: TRBV12-3/TRBV12-4; size: .; CDR3: CASLNGESGRHEQFF; DNA: TGTGCCTCCCTTAACGGGGAGAGCGGGAGGCATGAGCAGTTCTTC
D: TRBD1; J: TRBJ1-1; V: TRBV5-1; size: many; CDR3: CASSWGTGNTEAFF; DNA: TGCGCCAGCAGCTGGGGGACAGGGAACACTGAAGCTTTCTTT
D: .; J: TRBJ1-4; V: TRBV4-1; size: many; CDR3: CASSQTSLNEKLFF; DNA: TGCGCCAGCAGCCAAACCAGTTTGAATGAAAAACTGTTTTTT
D: TRBD2; J: TRBJ2-1; V: TRBV20-1; size: few; CDR3: CSARVDFGRGGPYNEQFF; DNA: TGCAGTGCTAGAGTGGATTTCGGGCGGGGGGGCCCCTACAATGAGCAGTTCTTC
D: .; J: TRBJ2-6; V: TRBV6-2/TRBV6-3; size: .; CDR3: CASSRTLLVAGANVLTF; DNA: TGTGCCAGCAGCCGTACCCTACTAGTTGCTGGGGCCAACGTCCTGACTTTC
D: .; J: TRBJ2-7; V: TRBV5-1; size: many; CDR3: CASSPGRQLSYEQYF; DNA: TGCGCCAGCAGCCCCGGACGGCAACTCTCCTACGAGCAGTACTTC